This T cell receptor beta chain was sequenced in a study of beta chain features in type 1 diabetes. Study-wide context: Examination of sorted cells across all samples involved around 98 million cells.

This CDR3 spans 15 amino acids. Germline loops: CDR1 SEHNR, CDR2 FQNEAQ (reference sequence). V shed 6 bases and J 4 bases; nucleotides not matched to a gene: 5. Investigators reverse transcribed all isolated RNA, so they sequenced expressed TCRB transcripts. Sequencing was performed with immunoSEQ multiplex PCR; in TCRdb, only in-frame clones are kept and a portion is missing. The table lists 120,000 to 150,000 clones, roughly 10% of them singletons. General study points: There was a possibility that cDNA sequencing over-represented cells with high TCR expression. A pattern of fewer insertions and more deletions at VDJ junctions was seen in type 1 diabetes patients.

Concerning this clone: Its matching antigen is unknown.

The TCR comes from a man aged 18 to 29 in good health. This chain links TRBV7-9 with TRBJ2-2, with TRBD1 matching 10 bases. The sample taken for sequencing was naive CD4+ T cells from blood. The CDR3 region has the DNA TGTGCCAGCAGTTCCCGGACAGGGGGCACCGGGGAGCTGTTTTTT. It specifies CASSSRTGGTGELFF.